The clone carrying this TCR beta chain has just one count. Its antigen remains unidentified. This sample stems from a study of OX40 agonist ivuxolimab in advanced cancers. Findings and caveats of the study: CD8+ T cells (on average) carried more expanded clones than CD4+ T cells.

Sequencing used immunoSEQ multiplex PCR; TCRdb keeps in-frame clones, though not all of them. The sample has about 62,000 clones, 79% seen once; the top ten hold approximately 10%. Looked up from germline, CDR1 is MDHEN and CDR2 is SYDVKM. The germline V and J ends were trimmed by 2 bases and 1 base, with 14 bases remaining between them. The CDR3 consists of 16 residues. This specimen was CD4+ or CD8+ T cells sorted from blood, taken in a trial of the OX40 agonist ivuxolimab. The J gene is TRBJ1-1, the V gene TRBV28, with TRBD1 as a possible D gene (6 bases). The TCR was taken from an adult with an advanced solid tumor such as melanoma, head and neck, liver or kidney cancer. CDR3 amino acids: CASSLIAGAGNTEAFF. As DNA, the CDR3 is TGTGCCAGCAGTTTAATTGCGGGGGCCGGGAACACTGAAGCTTTCTTT. The variable domain in full, with the rest retrieved from reference TRBV28 and TRBJ1-1, is DVKVTQSSRYLVKRTGEKVFLECVQDMDHENMFWYRQDPGLGLRLIYFSYDVKMKEKGDIPEGYSVSREKKERFSLILESASTNQTSMYLCASSLIAGAGNTEAFFGQGTRLTVV.